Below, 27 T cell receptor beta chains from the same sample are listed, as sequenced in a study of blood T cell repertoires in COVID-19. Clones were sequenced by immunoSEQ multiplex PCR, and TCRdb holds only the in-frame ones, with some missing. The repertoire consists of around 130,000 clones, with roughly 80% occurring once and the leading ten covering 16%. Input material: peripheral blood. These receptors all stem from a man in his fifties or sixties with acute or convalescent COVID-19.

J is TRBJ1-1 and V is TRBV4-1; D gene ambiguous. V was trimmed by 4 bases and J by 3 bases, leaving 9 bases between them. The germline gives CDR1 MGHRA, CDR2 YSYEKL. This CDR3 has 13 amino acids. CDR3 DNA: TGCGCCAGCAGCCGACTGGAGGACACTGAAGCTTTCTTT. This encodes CASSRLEDTEAFF.

The CDR3 protein is CASSLVSSGGTGGANVLTF. The CDR3 region has the DNA TGTGCCAGCAGCTTAGTGTCTAGCGGGGGGACGGGCGGGGCCAACGTCCTGACTTTC. The chain couples TRBV7-2 to TRBJ2-6, with 11 nucleotides matching TRBD2. J lost 4 bases, V lost 1 base, and 9 bases had no gene match. Per the germline V gene, CDR1 is SGHTA and CDR2 is FQGNSA. The CDR3 sequence is 19 residues long.

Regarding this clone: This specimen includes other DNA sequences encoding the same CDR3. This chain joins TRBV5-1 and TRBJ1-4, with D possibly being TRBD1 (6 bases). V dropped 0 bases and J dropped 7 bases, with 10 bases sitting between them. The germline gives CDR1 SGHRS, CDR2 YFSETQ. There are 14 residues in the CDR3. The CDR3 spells CASSLDRASEKLFF. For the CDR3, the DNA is TGCGCCAGCAGCTTGGACAGGGCTTCTGAAAAACTGTTTTTT.

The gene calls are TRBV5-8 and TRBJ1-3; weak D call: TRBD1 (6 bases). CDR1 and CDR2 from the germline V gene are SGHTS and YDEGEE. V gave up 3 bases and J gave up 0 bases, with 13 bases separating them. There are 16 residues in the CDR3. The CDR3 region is CASSWGGPDSGNTIYF. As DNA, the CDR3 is TGTGCCAGCAGCTGGGGGGGCCCCGACTCTGGAAACACCATATATTTT. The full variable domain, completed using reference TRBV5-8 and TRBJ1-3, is EAGVTQSPTHLIKTRGQQATLRCSPISGHTSVYWYQQALGLGLQFLLWYDEGEERNRGNFPPRFSGRQFPNYSSELNVNALELEDSALYLCASSWGGPDSGNTIYFGEGSWLTVV.

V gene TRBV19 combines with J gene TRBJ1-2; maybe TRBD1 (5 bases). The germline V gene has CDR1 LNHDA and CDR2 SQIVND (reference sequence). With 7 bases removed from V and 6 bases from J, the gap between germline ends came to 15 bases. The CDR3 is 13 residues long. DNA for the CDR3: TGTGCCAGTAACGGGGGAACCACTCATGGCTACACCTTC. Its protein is CASNGGTTHGYTF.

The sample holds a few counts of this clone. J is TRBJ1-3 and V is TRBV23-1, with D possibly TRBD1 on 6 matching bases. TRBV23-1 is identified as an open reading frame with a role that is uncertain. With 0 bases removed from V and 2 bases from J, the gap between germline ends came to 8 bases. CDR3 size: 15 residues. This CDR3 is CASSQSYRAGNTIYF. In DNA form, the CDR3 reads TGCGCCAGCAGTCAATCGTACAGGGCTGGAAACACCATATATTTT.

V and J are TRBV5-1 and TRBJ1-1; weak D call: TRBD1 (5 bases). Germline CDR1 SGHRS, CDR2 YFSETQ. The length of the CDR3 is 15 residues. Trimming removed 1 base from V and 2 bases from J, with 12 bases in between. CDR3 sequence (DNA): TGCGCCAGCAGCTTGAAAGGGGTCCCTAACACTGAAGCTTTCTTT. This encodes CASSLKGVPNTEAFF.

The CDR3 region is CATSRDVTAGNTIYF. CDR3 nucleotides: TGTGCCACCAGCAGAGATGTGACAGCTGGAAACACCATATATTTT. The V and J genes are TRBV15 and TRBJ1-3; D is possibly TRBD1 (5 bases). The CDR3 sequence is 15 residues long. Germline V CDR1 and CDR2: LNHNV, YYDKDF (reference sequence). V was trimmed by 0 bases and J by 2 bases, leaving 8 bases between them.

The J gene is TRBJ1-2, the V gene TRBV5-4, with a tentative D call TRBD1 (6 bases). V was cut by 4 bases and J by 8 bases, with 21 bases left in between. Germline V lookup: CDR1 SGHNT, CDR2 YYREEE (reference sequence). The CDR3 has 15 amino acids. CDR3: CASSPGGLTGKGYTF. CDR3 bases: TGTGCCAGCAGCCCTGGGGGCCTGACGGGGAAAGGCTACACCTTC. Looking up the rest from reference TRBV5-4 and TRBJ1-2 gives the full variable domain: ETGVTQSPTHLIKTRGQQVTLRCSSQSGHNTVSWYQQALGQGPQFIFQYYREEENGRGNFPPRFSGLQFPNYSSELNVNALELDDSALYLCASSPGGLTGKGYTFGSGTRLTVV.

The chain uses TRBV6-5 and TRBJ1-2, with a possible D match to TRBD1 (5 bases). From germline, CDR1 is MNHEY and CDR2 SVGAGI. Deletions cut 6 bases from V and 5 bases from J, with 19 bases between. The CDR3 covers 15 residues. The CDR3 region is CASRAGLRDWYGYTF. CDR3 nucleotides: TGTGCCAGCAGGGCGGGACTCCGAGACTGGTATGGCTACACCTTC.

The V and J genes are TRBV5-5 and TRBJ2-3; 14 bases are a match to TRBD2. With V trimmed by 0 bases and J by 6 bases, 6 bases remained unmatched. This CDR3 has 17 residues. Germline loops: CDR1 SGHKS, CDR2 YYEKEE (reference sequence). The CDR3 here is CASSLETSGGASDTQYF. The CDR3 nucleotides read TGTGCCAGCAGCTTGGAGACTAGCGGGGGGGCCTCGGATACGCAGTATTTT.

The CDR3 bases are TGTGCCAGCAGACCACCCGGGAACACTGAAGCTTTCTTT. Its protein is CASRPPGNTEAFF. The chain couples TRBV6-5 to TRBJ1-1; D not resolved. The CDR3 is 13 amino acids. V was trimmed by 6 bases and J by 1 base, leaving 9 bases between them. Looked up from germline, CDR1 is MNHEY and CDR2 is SVGAGI.

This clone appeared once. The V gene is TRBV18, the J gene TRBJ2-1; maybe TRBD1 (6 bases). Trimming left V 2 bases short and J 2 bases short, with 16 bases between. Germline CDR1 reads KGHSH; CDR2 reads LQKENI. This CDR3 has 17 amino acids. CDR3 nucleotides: TGTGCCAGCTCACCATTTATAACAGGGAAGACCTACAATGAGCAGTTCTTC. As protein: CASSPFITGKTYNEQFF. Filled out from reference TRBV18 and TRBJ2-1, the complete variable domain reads NAGVMQNPRHLVRRRGQEARLRCSPMKGHSHVYWYRQLPEEGLKFMVYLQKENIIDESGMPKERFSAEFPKEGPSILRIQQVVRGDSAAYFCASSPFITGKTYNEQFFGPGTRLTVL.

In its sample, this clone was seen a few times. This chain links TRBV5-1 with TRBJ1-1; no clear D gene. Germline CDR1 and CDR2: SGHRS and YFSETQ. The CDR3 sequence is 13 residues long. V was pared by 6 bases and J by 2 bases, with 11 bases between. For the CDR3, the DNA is TGCGCCAGCACTTTGGCCCCTAACACTGAAGCTTTCTTT. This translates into CASTLAPNTEAFF.

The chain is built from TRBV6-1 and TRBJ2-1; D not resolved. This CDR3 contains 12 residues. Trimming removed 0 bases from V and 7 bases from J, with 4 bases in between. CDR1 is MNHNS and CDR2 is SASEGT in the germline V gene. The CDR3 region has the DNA TGTGCCAGCAGTGAAGCTCTTAATGAGCAGTTCTTC. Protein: CASSEALNEQFF.

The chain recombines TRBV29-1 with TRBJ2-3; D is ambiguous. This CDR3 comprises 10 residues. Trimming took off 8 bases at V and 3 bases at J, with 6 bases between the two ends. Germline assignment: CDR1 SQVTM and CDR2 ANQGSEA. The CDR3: CSSRTDTQYF. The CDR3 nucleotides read TGCAGCTCCCGGACAGATACGCAGTATTTT.

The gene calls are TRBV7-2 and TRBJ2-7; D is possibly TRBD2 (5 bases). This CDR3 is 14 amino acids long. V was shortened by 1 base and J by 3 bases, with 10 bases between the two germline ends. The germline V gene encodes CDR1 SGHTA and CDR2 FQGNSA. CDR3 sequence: CASSLGGYGYEQYF. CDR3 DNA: TGTGCCAGCAGCTTAGGAGGGTACGGCTACGAGCAGTACTTC.

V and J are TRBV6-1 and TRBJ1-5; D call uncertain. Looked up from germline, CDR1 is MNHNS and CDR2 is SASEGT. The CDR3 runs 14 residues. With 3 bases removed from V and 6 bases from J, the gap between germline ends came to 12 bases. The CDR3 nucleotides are TGTGCCAGCAGTGAGTTTCGGTTCGGTCAGCCCCAGCATTTT. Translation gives CASSEFRFGQPQHF.

CDR3 region: CASSVLDQAGELFF. CDR3 DNA: TGTGCCAGCAGCGTCCTTGATCAGGCCGGGGAGCTGTTTTTT. The rearrangement links TRBV21-1 to TRBJ2-2; TRBD1, the table's D call, was not compared with the DNA. TRBV21-1 is termed a pseudogene. The CDR3 totals 14 residues.

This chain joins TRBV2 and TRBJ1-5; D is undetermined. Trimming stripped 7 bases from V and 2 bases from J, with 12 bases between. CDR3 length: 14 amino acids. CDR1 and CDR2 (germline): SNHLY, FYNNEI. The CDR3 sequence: CASNPVSGNQPQHF. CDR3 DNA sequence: TGTGCCAGCAACCCAGTTTCCGGCAATCAGCCCCAGCATTTT.

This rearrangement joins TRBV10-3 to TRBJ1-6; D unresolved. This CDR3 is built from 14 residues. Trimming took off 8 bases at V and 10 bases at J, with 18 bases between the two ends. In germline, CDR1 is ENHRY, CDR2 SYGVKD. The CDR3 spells CAIQRDSANSPLHF. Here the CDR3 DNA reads TGTGCCATCCAGAGAGACTCGGCAAACTCACCCCTCCACTTT.

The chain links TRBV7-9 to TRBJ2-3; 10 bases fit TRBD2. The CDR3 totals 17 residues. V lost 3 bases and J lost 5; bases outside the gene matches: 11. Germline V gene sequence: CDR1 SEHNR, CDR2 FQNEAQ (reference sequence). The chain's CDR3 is CASSLASGGVRGDTQYF. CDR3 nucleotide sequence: TGTGCCAGCAGCTTGGCTAGCGGGGGAGTCAGGGGAGATACGCAGTATTTT.

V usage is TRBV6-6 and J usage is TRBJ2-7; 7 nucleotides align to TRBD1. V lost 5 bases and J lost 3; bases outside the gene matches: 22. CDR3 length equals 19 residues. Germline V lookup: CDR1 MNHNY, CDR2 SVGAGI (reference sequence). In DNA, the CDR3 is TGTGCCAGCAGTCCGCTGAGAAAGAGGGGGCAGTCCGTATGCTACGAGCAGTACGTC. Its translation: CASSPLRKRGQSVCYEQYV.

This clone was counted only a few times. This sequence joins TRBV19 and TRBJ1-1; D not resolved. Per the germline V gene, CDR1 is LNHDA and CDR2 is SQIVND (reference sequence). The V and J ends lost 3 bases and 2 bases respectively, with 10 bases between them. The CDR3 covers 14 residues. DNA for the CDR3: TGTGCCAGTAGTATGAACCTATTCAACACTGAAGCTTTCTTT. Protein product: CASSMNLFNTEAFF.

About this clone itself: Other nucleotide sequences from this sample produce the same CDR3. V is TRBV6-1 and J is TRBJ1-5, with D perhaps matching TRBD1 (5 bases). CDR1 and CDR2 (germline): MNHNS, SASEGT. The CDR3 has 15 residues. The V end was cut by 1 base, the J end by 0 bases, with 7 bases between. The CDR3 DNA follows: TGTGCCAGCAGTGAAGGGACACGTAGCAATCAGCCCCAGCATTTT. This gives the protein CASSEGTRSNQPQHF.

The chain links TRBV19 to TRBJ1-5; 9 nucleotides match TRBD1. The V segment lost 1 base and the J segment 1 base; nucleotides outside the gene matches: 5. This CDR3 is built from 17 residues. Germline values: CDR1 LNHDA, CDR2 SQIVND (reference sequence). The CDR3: CASSIGRTGDSNQPQHF. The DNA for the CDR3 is TGTGCCAGTAGTATAGGGAGGACAGGGGACAGCAATCAGCCCCAGCATTTT.

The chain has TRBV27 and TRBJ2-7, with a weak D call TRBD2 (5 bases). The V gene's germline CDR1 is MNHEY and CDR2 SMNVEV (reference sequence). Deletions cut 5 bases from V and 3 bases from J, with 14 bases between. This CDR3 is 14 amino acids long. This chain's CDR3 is CASSGPTDYYEQYV. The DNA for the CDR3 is TGTGCCAGCAGTGGACCCACCGACTACTACGAGCAGTACGTC.